These 10 T cell receptor beta chains were sequenced from one sample in a study of vaccination and CD4 T cells after COVID-19. The treatment here: roughly 11-day PBMC culture with coronavirus spike peptide pools or control peptides (ViraFEST assay). Antigens of these TCRs are unknown. Cultured CD4+ T-cell DNA underwent Oncomine TCR Beta short-read sequencing. Each CDR3 protein gets one entry after TCRdb re-called the PCR reads with MiXCR. The sample yields 15,000 to 25,000 distinct CDR3 sequences, 48% seen once. The source was CD4+ T cells from blood, cultured in vitro, collected after SARS-CoV-2 vaccination. The receptor set was obtained from a human donor who had recovered from COVID-19.

V is TRBV19 and J is TRBJ2-3, with TRBD2 matching over 10 bases. CDR1 and CDR2 from the germline V gene are LNHDA and SQIVND (reference sequence). The CDR3 consists of 15 residues. The J segment lost 4 bases and the V segment lost 5 bases, leaving 6 bases of the junction unmatched. The CDR3 loop is CASSFLAGESDTQYF. For the CDR3, the DNA is TGTGCCAGTAGTTTCCTAGCGGGAGAGTCAGATACGCAGTATTTT.

J is TRBJ1-2 and V is TRBV6-5, with D tentatively TRBD1 (5 bases). Germline V CDR1 and CDR2: MNHEY, SVGAGI. Trimming removed 4 bases at V and 0 bases at J, with 15 bases between. The CDR3 is 16 amino acids. The CDR3 DNA is TGTGCCAGCAGTTCCGACTGGGGACGTGCTAACTATGGCTACACCTTC. Residues: CASSSDWGRANYGYTF.

With regard to this clonotype: A read error may account for a junction end that differs from germline. The CDR3 DNA is TGTGCCAGCAGTTACCCCGTGGGAGGGGAGGACACTGGAGCTTTCTTT. Protein sequence: CASSYPVGGEDTGAFF. The chain uses TRBV6-5 and TRBJ1-1, with TRBD1 as a possible D gene (5 bases). The CDR3 extends over 16 amino acids. Germline lookup yields CDR1 MNHEY and CDR2 SVGAGI.

The genes are TRBV6-2 or TRBV6-3 and TRBJ1-2; TRBD1 matches at 9 bases. Germline lookup yields CDR1 MNHEY and CDR2 SVGEGT. This CDR3 spans 16 amino acids. V was clipped by 0 bases and J by 3 bases; unmatched bases: 5. The CDR3 loop reads CASSYSSTGGDYGYTF. The CDR3 nucleotides are TGTGCCAGCAGTTACTCCTCGACAGGGGGGGACTATGGCTACACCTTC.

J is TRBJ2-4 and V is TRBV27; possibly TRBD1 for D (6 bases). Germline V gene sequence: CDR1 MNHEY, CDR2 SMNVEV (reference sequence). CDR3 length equals 14 residues. Trimming removed 5 bases from V and 1 base from J, with 9 bases in between. Here the CDR3 DNA reads TGTGCCAGCAGTGTCCAGGGGGCCAAAAACATTCAGTACTTC. It specifies CASSVQGAKNIQYF.

This clonotype was seen just once. V is TRBV7-2 and J is TRBJ2-2; 8 bases match TRBD1. Germline CDR1 reads SGHTA; CDR2 reads FQGNSA. The CDR3 is 15 amino acids. Trimming cost V 5 bases and J 5 bases; bases outside gene matches: 7. Written as DNA, the CDR3 is TGTGCCAGCAGCCAGCAGGGGGCGCGTACCGGGGAGCTGTTTTTT. Amino acids: CASSQQGARTGELFF.

The V gene is TRBV6-5, the J gene TRBJ2-3; D not certain. The germline gives CDR1 MNHEY, CDR2 SVGAGI. Trimming left V 0 bases short and J 5 bases short, with 6 bases between. The CDR3 is 13 residues long. The CDR3 loop reads CASSYSAEDTQYF. The CDR3 bases are TGTGCCAGCAGTTACTCAGCCGAAGATACGCAGTATTTT.

This clonotype was found a few times. The chain recombines TRBV2 with TRBJ1-5, with TRBD1 identical over 9 bases. Germline loops: CDR1 SNHLY, CDR2 FYNNEI. This CDR3 contains 14 residues. V was clipped by 5 bases and J by 7 bases; unmatched bases: 6. In DNA, the CDR3 is TGTGCCAGCAGTCCAAACAGGGGGCAACAGCCCCAGCATTTT. Encoded protein: CASSPNRGQQPQHF.

The chain joins TRBV7-3 to TRBJ2-1; weak D call: TRBD2 (6 bases). Trimming pared 0 bases from V and 5 bases from J, leaving 14 bases between. The length of the CDR3 is 16 residues. Germline CDR1 SGHTA, CDR2 FQGTGA. The CDR3 DNA follows: TGTGCCAGCAGCTTAACCATGTGGGGGGACCACAATGAGCAGTTCTTC. It translates to CASSLTMWGDHNEQFF.

The chain uses TRBV11-3 and TRBJ1-2; no clear D. Deletions cut 5 bases from V and 2 bases from J, with 9 bases between. The germline V gene encodes CDR1 SGHNT and CDR2 YENEEA. CDR3 length equals 13 residues. The CDR3 is CASSQDGNYGYTF. In DNA, the CDR3 is TGTGCCAGCAGCCAGGACGGGAACTATGGCTACACCTTC.